The clone carrying this T cell receptor (beta chain) appeared a few times. Its specificity is unknown. Germline V lookup: CDR1 SGDLS, CDR2 YYNGEE. The CDR3 totals 17 residues. The ends lost 4 bases at V and 0 bases at J; junction bases unmatched: 11. This sample is part of a study of T-cell memory formation after mild COVID-19. TCRdb re-called the 5' RACE reads with MiXCR, one entry per CDR3 protein. The sample carries a few hundred thousand distinct CDR3 sequences, around 30% recorded once. General observations from the study: CD4+ contracting clones were found mainly in CM and EM, and CD8+ ones in EMRA. The second-wave clones peaking on day 37 were not confirmed as SARS-CoV-2-specific.

The clonotype comes from an adult woman who had mild COVID-19 (a few samples of this study predate the infection). Cell type and time point are not known. Material for sequencing was PBMCs or a T cell subset sorted from them (not recorded which). The chain has TRBV9 and TRBJ1-2; 8 bases are a match to TRBD1. In DNA form, the CDR3 reads TGTGCCAGCAGCCCTGGACAGGGCGTTCTAGCTAACTATGGCTACACCTTC. Its protein is CASSPGQGVLANYGYTF.